This TCR beta chain was captured in a study of shared clonotypes between healthy human individuals. CD45RO-negative CD8 cells positively selected for CCR7 made up the naive population, which excluded terminally differentiated effector memory CD45RA+ cells. Repertoires were generated with immunoSEQ multiplex PCR, while TCRdb's copy carries only in-frame clones and drops some. The table has roughly 2,000,000 clones, about 93% seen once. V was pared by 5 bases and J by 6 bases, with 8 bases of the junction left unmatched. The CDR3 has 15 residues. Per germline, CDR1 SGHAT and CDR2 FQNNGV. The V and J genes are TRBV11-2 and TRBJ2-7; 12 bases match TRBD2. The TCR sequence derives from a man between 18 and 35 years old in good health. Some clones in this sample may be carry-over from other donors' samples. Sequencing was done on a sample of naive CD8+ T cells from PBMCs. This chain's CDR3 is CASSVASGRALEQYF. CDR3 sequence (DNA): TGTGCCAGCAGCGTAGCTAGCGGGAGGGCCCTCGAGCAGTACTTC.